This T cell receptor beta chain was recorded in a study of shared clonotypes between healthy human individuals. Broader study findings: Memory subsets generally showed smaller estimated richness than naive subsets did.

Here immunoSEQ multiplex PCR was the method, and the copy in TCRdb shows in-frame clones only, minus some. Altogether 2.3 million or so clones are present, 80% to 95% being singletons, with the ten largest covering 0.39%. V shed 6 bases and J shed 4 bases, with 27 bases lying between them. This CDR3 region has 17 residues. From germline, CDR1 is SQVTM and CDR2 ANQGSEA. In regard to this clone: The target antigen is unknown.

A split of CD4+ cells into CD45RA+ naive and CD45RA-negative memory subsets was performed. The clonotype comes from a man between 18 and 29 years old in good health. Some clones in this sample may be carry-over from other donors' samples. Input material: naive CD4+ T cells from PBMCs. Subset of the sample: CD45RA+ positively selected. The V and J genes are TRBV29-1 and TRBJ1-1; a weak D match, TRBD1 (5 bases). The DNA for the CDR3 is TGCAGCGTGCCCCCCATAGGTAGTCGGGGGTTCAGCACTGAAGCTTTCTTT. Its protein is CSVPPIGSRGFSTEAFF.